This TCR beta chain appears in the sequencing data of a study of T cells in Graves' hyperthyroidism and ophthalmopathy. This clonotype was detected ten times or more. Its cognate antigen is unknown. This CDR3 has 21 residues. CDR1 is MDHEN and CDR2 is SYDVKM in the germline V gene. The trim removed 4 bases at V and 2 bases at J, leaving 23 bases unmatched. The TCR beta CDR3 regions underwent amplification using RNA transcripts as the source. The primer set for the first-round RT-PCR of the TCR CDR3 was HTBI. Each CDR3 protein is one row after TCRdb ran MiXCR on the multiplex PCR reads. The sample shows 300,000 to 450,000 distinct CDR3 sequences, around 16% of them seen only once. Findings and limits, study-wide: The majority of expanded thyroid clonotypes above 0.001 also appeared in blood. The model forecast ophthalmopathy, anticipating it by a median about 6.5 months before onset.

The patients, who ranged from 18 to 65 in age, presented with newly diagnosed hyperthyroidism lasting under 2 months. The genes are TRBV28 and TRBJ2-3, with 8 positions matching TRBD1. The receptor was isolated from a woman under 30 with Graves' hyperthyroidism that later progressed to Graves' ophthalmopathy. Sample: blood. CDR3 amino acids: CASSYVARRETGEWDTDTQYF. CDR3 DNA: TGTGCCAGCAGTTATGTAGCTCGGCGCGAGACAGGGGAGTGGGACACAGATACGCAGTATTTT.